This paragraph reports one T cell receptor beta chain. As yet, its antigen is unknown. All donors came from Russia, were Caucasian and healthy, and spanned ages about 6 to 95. Each sample used at least 6 million PBMCs. This entry is derived from a study of blood T cells in healthy people across ages. The CDR3 is 15 amino acids. V lost 0 bases and J 5 bases, leaving 11 bases between the germline ends. The germline CDR1 and CDR2 sequences are LNHNV and YYDKDF (reference sequence). Together with a sample-barcoded 5' primer, a J-beta primer mix was included in a second PCR lasting about 6 to 11 cycles. TCRdb ran MiXCR on the 5' RACE reads and lists one entry per CDR3 protein. The sample has hundreds of thousands of distinct CDR3 sequences, approximately 50% seen once; the top ten hold approximately 37%. Findings of the study overall: As age increased, TCR beta diversity per million T cells fell in a roughly linear fashion.

The chain employs TRBV15 and TRBJ2-1, with D unresolved. This receptor was obtained from a man in his sixties in good health. The sequencing sample was made of blood. CDR3 nucleotides: TGTGCCACCAGCAGAGATCTCAGTCGACACAATGAGCAGTTCTTC. Translated, it gives CATSRDLSRHNEQFF.